Sequencing of this T cell receptor (beta chain) was carried out in a study of CD8+ T cells in alopecia areata. Extracted from the samples, RNA was reverse transcribed into cDNA to serve as the sequencing template. Libraries were prepared by immunoSEQ multiplex PCR; TCRdb keeps only in-frame clonotypes and omits some of them. The data show about 140,000 clones, 55% seen once. V gave up 4 bases and J gave up 0 bases, with 14 bases separating them. The CDR3 contains 16 residues. Germline lookup yields CDR1 SGHRS and CDR2 YFSETQ. The source material was CD4+ T cells sorted from blood. The clonotype originates from a human donor in good health. The genes are TRBV5-1 and TRBJ2-4, with D maybe TRBD1 (5 bases). The chain's CDR3 is CASSPTVVLAKNIQYF. The CDR3 region has the DNA TGCGCCAGCAGCCCGACAGTAGTTCTAGCCAAAAACATTCAGTACTTC.